These T cell receptor beta chains were read from a single sample in a study of blood T cell repertoires in COVID-19. The method was immunoSEQ multiplex PCR; TCRdb's version includes in-frame clones alone and lacks a portion of them. The sample carries about 56,000 clones, less than 90% recorded once. The sequenced sample was peripheral blood. The source is a man aged 55-75 years with COVID-19, enrolled during active disease. Each CDR3 is given with its conserved first and last residue. Fields, in order: clone size, J gene, V gene, D gene, CDR3 DNA, CDR3 protein. D genes are given only for firm matches. Clone size is stated in some rows and not others, as once, few, many or a class when expanded.

size: .; J: TRBJ2-6; V: TRBV25-1; D: .; DNA: TGTGCCAGCAGTGAATCACCTGACAGGGCCAACGTCCTGACTTTC; CDR3: CASSESPDRANVLTF
size: .; J: TRBJ2-3; V: TRBV7-9; D: .; DNA: TGTGCCAGCAGCTTGAATAGCGGCACAGATACGCAGTATTTT; CDR3: CASSLNSGTDTQYF
size: .; J: TRBJ2-2; V: TRBV2; D: .; DNA: TGTGCCAGCAGTGAGAGGGCTACTAGGACCGGGGAGCTGTTTTTT; CDR3: CASSERATRTGELFF
size: .; J: TRBJ2-7; V: TRBV11-3; D: TRBD2; DNA: TGTGCCAGCAGCTTAGGGGAGGGGACCCTCGTGTACTTC; CDR3: CASSLGEGTLVYF
size: .; J: TRBJ2-7; V: TRBV5-4; D: TRBD1; DNA: TGTGCCAGCAGCTGGACCACAGGGGCGGTTACCTACGAGCAGTACTTC; CDR3: CASSWTTGAVTYEQYF
size: few; J: TRBJ1-1; V: TRBV2; D: .; DNA: TGTGCCAGCAGACCACACGACCGGGACTACACTGAAGCTTTCTTT; CDR3: CASRPHDRDYTEAFF
size: .; J: TRBJ2-2; V: TRBV7-3; D: .; DNA: TGTGCCAGCAGCTCCCGGGGAATCGCGAACACCGGGGAGCTGTTTTTT; CDR3: CASSSRGIANTGELFF
size: .; J: TRBJ2-1; V: TRBV9; D: TRBD2; DNA: TGTGCCAGCAGCCCTCAGACTAGCGGGAGGGTCAATGAGCAGTTCTTC; CDR3: CASSPQTSGRVNEQFF
size: .; J: TRBJ1-2; V: TRBV21-1; D: .; DNA: TGTGCCAGCAGCAAGGGGGGGAGATGTCTTGGCTACACCTTC; CDR3: CASSKGGRCLGYTF
size: .; J: TRBJ2-2; V: TRBV21-1; D: .; DNA: TGTGCCAGCAGCGGGTGGACTAGCGCCGGAGGGTACGGGGAGCTGTTTTTT; CDR3: CASSGWTSAGGYGELFF
size: .; J: TRBJ2-3; V: TRBV25-1; D: .; DNA: TGTGCCAGCAGTGCGGGCGCGGGTGCAGATACGCAGTATTTT; CDR3: CASSAGAGADTQYF
size: .; J: TRBJ2-2; V: TRBV2; D: .; DNA: TGTGCCAGCAGTGATCTAGGGAGCGGGGAGCTGTTTTTT; CDR3: CASSDLGSGELFF
size: .; J: TRBJ2-5; V: TRBV9; D: .; DNA: TGTGCCAGCAGCGTAGAAAGGGGTTTATGGGAGACCCAGTACTTC; CDR3: CASSVERGLWETQYF
size: .; J: TRBJ2-2; V: TRBV29-1; D: .; DNA: TGCAGCGCCCGCCCATGGGGACAAGACACCGGGGAGCTGTTTTTT; CDR3: CSARPWGQDTGELFF
size: .; J: TRBJ1-4; V: TRBV7-9; D: .; DNA: TGTGCCAGCAGCTCAACGGGCCGGAGGGAAAAACTGTTTTTT; CDR3: CASSSTGRREKLFF
size: .; J: TRBJ2-7; V: TRBV5-1; D: TRBD1; DNA: TGCGCCAGCAGCGGGGGACAGGGGGCCTACGAGCAGTACTTC; CDR3: CASSGGQGAYEQYF
size: .; J: TRBJ1-2; V: TRBV5-1; D: .; DNA: TGCGCCAGCAGCTTGAGCGGGTTCGATGGCTACACCTTC; CDR3: CASSLSGFDGYTF
size: .; J: TRBJ2-3; V: TRBV6-5; D: .; DNA: TGTGCCAGCAGTTACTCTTGGACACCTAGCACAGATACGCAGTATTTT; CDR3: CASSYSWTPSTDTQYF
size: few; J: TRBJ2-2; V: TRBV24-1; D: TRBD2; DNA: TGTGCCACCAGTGATTTGCCAGGGGGAACAACGGGCCGACTAGCGGGAGTCCCCGGGGAGCTGTTTTTT; CDR3: CATSDLPGGTTGRLAGVPGELFF
size: .; J: TRBJ1-2; V: TRBV6-5; D: .; DNA: TGTGCCAGCAAGGGAGGGTCGTTTGGCTACACCTTC; CDR3: CASKGGSFGYTF
size: .; J: TRBJ1-2; V: TRBV7-2; D: TRBD1; DNA: TGTGCCAGCAGCTTAGCTCGGGACAGAGGATATGGCTACACCTTC; CDR3: CASSLARDRGYGYTF
size: .; J: TRBJ2-1; V: TRBV7-2; D: .; DNA: TGTGCCAGCAGCTTACGGGGAAGCTCCTACAATGAGCAGTTCTTC; CDR3: CASSLRGSSYNEQFF
size: .; J: TRBJ1-3; V: TRBV14; D: .; DNA: TGTGCCAGCAGTTTCAGCTCTGGAAACACCATATATTTT; CDR3: CASSFSSGNTIYF
size: .; J: TRBJ2-5; V: TRBV7-6; D: .; DNA: TGTGCCAGCAGCTTAGCATATCGAGAGACCCAGTACTTC; CDR3: CASSLAYRETQYF
size: .; J: TRBJ2-3; V: TRBV4-2; D: TRBD2; DNA: TGTGCCAGCAGCCAAGGCACGGTAGCGGGGGGAGATACGCAGTATTTT; CDR3: CASSQGTVAGGDTQYF
size: .; J: TRBJ2-6; V: TRBV27; D: .; DNA: TGTGCCAGCAGTTCCCATTCTGGGGCCAACGTCCTGACTTTC; CDR3: CASSSHSGANVLTF
size: once; J: TRBJ2-1; V: TRBV6-2/TRBV6-3; D: .; DNA: TGTGCCAGCAGTTACTCGAGGGCGTGGGTGAATGAGCAGTTCTTC; CDR3: CASSYSRAWVNEQFF
size: .; J: TRBJ2-7; V: TRBV3-1/TRBV3-2; D: TRBD2; DNA: TGTGCCAGCAGCCACCCAACTAGCGGGCTAAACTACGAGCAGTACTTC; CDR3: CASSHPTSGLNYEQYF
size: .; J: TRBJ1-4; V: TRBV19; D: .; DNA: TGTGCCAGTATTTCGGGGGGAGCTAATGAAAAACTGTTTTTT; CDR3: CASISGGANEKLFF
size: .; J: TRBJ1-3; V: TRBV7-9; D: .; DNA: TGTGCCAGCAGCTCGACAGTCTCTGGAAACACCATATATTTT; CDR3: CASSSTVSGNTIYF
size: .; J: TRBJ1-2; V: TRBV12-3/TRBV12-4; D: TRBD1; DNA: TGTGCCAGCACCCCGGACAGGGGGGAGGGCTACACCTTC; CDR3: CASTPDRGEGYTF
size: .; J: TRBJ2-3; V: TRBV6-6; D: .; DNA: TGTGCCAGCAGTTACGGACTATCCCAAGGTTCGACACCGCAGTATTTT; CDR3: CASSYGLSQGSTPQYF
size: .; J: TRBJ2-2; V: TRBV5-4; D: TRBD2; DNA: TGTGCCAGCAGCTGGGGGGGAGCGAACACCGGGGAGCTGTTTTTT; CDR3: CASSWGGANTGELFF
size: .; J: TRBJ1-4; V: TRBV24-1; D: .; DNA: TGTGCCACCAGTGATCCTCTAGGTCCTGGGGAAAAACTGTTTTTT; CDR3: CATSDPLGPGEKLFF
size: .; J: TRBJ2-1; V: TRBV7-3; D: .; DNA: TGTGCCAGCAGCCCCGGTCAGGGGCCCGCCTACAATGAGCAGTTCTTC; CDR3: CASSPGQGPAYNEQFF
size: .; J: TRBJ2-7; V: TRBV2; D: .; DNA: TGTGCCAGCAGTGAAGAGTGGGGGCCCCCCTACGAGCAGTACTTC; CDR3: CASSEEWGPPYEQYF
size: .; J: TRBJ1-1; V: TRBV12-3/TRBV12-4; D: TRBD1; DNA: TGTGCCAGCAGTCGACAGGGGATCACTGAAGCTTTCTTT; CDR3: CASSRQGITEAFF
size: .; J: TRBJ1-5; V: TRBV21-1; D: .; DNA: TGTGCCAGCAGCAGGGGGACAGGGGATCAGCCCCAGCATTTT; CDR3: CASSRGTGDQPQHF
size: .; J: TRBJ1-5; V: TRBV29-1; D: .; DNA: TGCAGCGTTGCCGAGGGGGTCGTCGATCAGCCCCAGCATTTT; CDR3: CSVAEGVVDQPQHF
size: .; J: TRBJ2-2; V: TRBV5-1; D: .; DNA: TGCGCCAGCAGCTTGGTGTCAGGGGTCAACACCGGGGAGCTGTTTTTT; CDR3: CASSLVSGVNTGELFF
size: .; J: TRBJ2-2; V: TRBV6-1; D: TRBD2; DNA: TGTGCCAGCAGGGAACTACAGCGGGGGGGCACCGGGGAGCTGTTTTTT; CDR3: CASRELQRGGTGELFF
size: .; J: TRBJ2-6; V: TRBV7-3; D: TRBD2; DNA: TGTGCCAGCAGCCTCGCGGGGGGAACGGTCTCTGGGGCCAACGTCCTGACTTTC; CDR3: CASSLAGGTVSGANVLTF
size: .; J: TRBJ1-4; V: TRBV6-1; D: TRBD1; DNA: TGTGCCAGCAGTGAACCGGGACAGGGGATTGAAAAACTGTTTTTT; CDR3: CASSEPGQGIEKLFF
size: .; J: TRBJ2-2; V: TRBV3-1/TRBV3-2; D: .; DNA: TGTGCCAGCAGCCGAGCGGCATCTAACACCGGGGAGCTGTTTTTT; CDR3: CASSRAASNTGELFF
size: few; J: TRBJ2-7; V: TRBV5-1; D: TRBD1; DNA: TGCGCCAGCAGCCGGTCGGAGGACAGGACGACCTACGAGCAGTACTTC; CDR3: CASSRSEDRTTYEQYF
size: .; J: TRBJ2-3; V: TRBV23-1; D: .; DNA: TGCGCCAGCAGTCATCCCTCAATAGGCAGACAAGGTACAGATACGCAGTATTTT; CDR3: CASSHPSIGRQGTDTQYF
size: .; J: TRBJ1-6; V: TRBV4-2; D: TRBD1; DNA: TGTGCCAGCAGCCAAGAACAGGACAGGTCAAAAAATTCACCCCTCCACTTT; CDR3: CASSQEQDRSKNSPLHF
size: .; J: TRBJ2-5; V: TRBV5-6; D: .; DNA: TGTGCCAGCAGCTTTTCCGGGAGTCGTGGAGAGACCCAGTACTTC; CDR3: CASSFSGSRGETQYF